This entry is about one TCR beta chain. What antigen it recognizes has not been identified. Qualities for individual bases were not recorded, and no much larger clone is one base off. The data were produced on an Illumina HiSeq 1500. Starting from the raw public reads, TCRdb applied fastp trimming at Q25, assembled clones with MiXCR and retained in-frame beta chains. Merged by CDR3 protein, the rows form single entries marked with the most common genes and DNA. This sample holds fewer than 650,000 distinct CDR3 sequences; about 39% were observed only once. The ten largest account for about 46% of the sample. This sample stems from a study of T cell repertoires in cytomegalovirus infection (dated by TCRdb to about 2019). With respect to the entire study: Peptide stimulations targeted recently identified HLA-C-restricted CMV epitopes, whose presentation resists viral immunomodulation, together with well-studied HLA-B-restricted epitopes. Donor HLA type was relevant to the analysis, as public TCR beta signatures indicated carriage of CMV infection together with the matching HLA type.

The germline V gene gives CDR1 as SGHTA and CDR2 as FQGNSA. The junction carries 5 bases between V and J, which are trimmed by 1 base and 8 bases respectively. Counted from cysteine to phenylalanine, this CDR3 has 11 amino acids. CDR3 DNA is the only sequence kept; it has 33 bases, read in frame from the first base. The sample's treatment or condition label, in plain terms: in vitro stimulation with specific CMV peptide epitopes to enrich CMV-specific T cells. Study-level results and caveats: The ex vivo response was dominated by HLA-C-restricted CMV-specific TCR beta clonotypes, which also provided the single most frequent clonotype in two of eight donors. In both this cohort and an independent 352-donor cohort, the cumulative frequency of public TCR beta family members distinguished carriers of CMV infection plus the relevant HLA type.

The sequence links TRBV7-2 to TRBJ1-2; no D gene can be assigned with confidence. This clonotype was obtained from a human donor in good health (CMV status not recorded). Some clones in this sample may be carry-over from other donors' samples. The material was cultured PBMCs, obtained from culture after CMV antigen stimulation. The nucleotide sequence is TGTGCCAGCAGCTTAGTCTCCGGCTACACCTTC. Its product reads: CASSLVSGYTF. Extended through the reference TRBV7-2 and TRBJ1-2 proteins, this CDR3 yields the full variable domain: GAGVSQSPSNKVTEKGKDVELRCDPISGHTALYWYRQSLGQGLEFLIYFQGNSAPDKSGLPSDRFSAERTGGSVSTLTIQRTQQEDSAVYLCASSLVSGYTFGSGTRLTVV.